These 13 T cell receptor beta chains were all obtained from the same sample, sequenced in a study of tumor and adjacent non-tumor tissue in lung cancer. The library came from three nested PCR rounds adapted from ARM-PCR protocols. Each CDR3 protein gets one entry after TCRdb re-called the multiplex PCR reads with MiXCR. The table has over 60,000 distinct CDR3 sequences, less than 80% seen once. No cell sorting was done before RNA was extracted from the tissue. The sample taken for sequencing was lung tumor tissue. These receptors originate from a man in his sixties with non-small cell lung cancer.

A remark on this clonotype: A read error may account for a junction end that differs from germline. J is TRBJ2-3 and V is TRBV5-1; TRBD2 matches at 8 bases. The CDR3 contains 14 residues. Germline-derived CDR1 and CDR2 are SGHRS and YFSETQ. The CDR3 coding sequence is TGCGCCAGGAATCGGGTAGCGGGACGAGATACCCAGTATTTT. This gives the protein CARNRVAGRDTQYF.

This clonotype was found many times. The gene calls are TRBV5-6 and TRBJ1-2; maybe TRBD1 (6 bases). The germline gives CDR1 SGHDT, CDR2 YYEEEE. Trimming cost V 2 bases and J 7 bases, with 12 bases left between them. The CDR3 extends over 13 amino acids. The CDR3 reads CASSFTRGSGYTF. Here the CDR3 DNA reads TGTGCCAGCAGCTTCACTAGGGGGTCTGGCTACACCTTC. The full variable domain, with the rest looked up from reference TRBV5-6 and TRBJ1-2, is DAGVTQSPTHLIKTRGQQVTLRCSPKSGHDTVSWYQQALGQGPQFIFQYYEEEERQRGNFPDRFSGHQFPNYSSELNVNALLLGDSALYLCASSFTRGSGYTFGSGTRLTVV.

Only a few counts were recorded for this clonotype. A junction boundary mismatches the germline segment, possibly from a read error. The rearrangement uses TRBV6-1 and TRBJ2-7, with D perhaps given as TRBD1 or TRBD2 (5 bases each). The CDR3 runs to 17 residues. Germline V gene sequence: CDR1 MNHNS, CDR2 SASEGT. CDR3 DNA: TGTGCCAGCGGTGAAGCAATTGGGACCGTAAGCTCCTACGAGCAGTATTTC. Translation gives CASGEAIGTVSSYEQYF.

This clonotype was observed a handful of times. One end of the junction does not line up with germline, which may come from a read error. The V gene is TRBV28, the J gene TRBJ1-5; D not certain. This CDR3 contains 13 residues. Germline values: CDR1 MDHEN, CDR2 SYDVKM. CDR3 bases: TGTGCCAGCAGTTGGGCTAGCAGTCAGCCCCAGCATTTT. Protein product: CASSWASSQPQHF.

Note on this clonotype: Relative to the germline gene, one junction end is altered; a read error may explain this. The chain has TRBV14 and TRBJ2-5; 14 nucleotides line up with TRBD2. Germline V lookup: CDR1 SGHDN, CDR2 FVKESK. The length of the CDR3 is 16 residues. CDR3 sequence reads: CPSSRWTSGRQETQYF. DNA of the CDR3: TGTCCCAGTAGCCGCTGGACTAGCGGGAGGCAAGAGACCCAGTACTTT.

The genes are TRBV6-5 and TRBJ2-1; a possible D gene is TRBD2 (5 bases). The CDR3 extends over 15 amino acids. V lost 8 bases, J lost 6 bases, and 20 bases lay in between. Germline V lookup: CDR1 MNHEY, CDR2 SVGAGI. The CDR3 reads CASVYSRRSGNEQFF. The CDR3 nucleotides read TGTGCCAGCGTTTACTCGAGGCGCAGCGGCAATGAGCAGTTCTTC.

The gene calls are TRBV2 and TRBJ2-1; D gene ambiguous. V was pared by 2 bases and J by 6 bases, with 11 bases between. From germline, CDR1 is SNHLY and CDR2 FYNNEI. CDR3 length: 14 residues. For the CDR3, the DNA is TGTGCCAGCAGTGAAATGCGCAATATCAATGAGCAGTTCTTC. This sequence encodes CASSEMRNINEQFF. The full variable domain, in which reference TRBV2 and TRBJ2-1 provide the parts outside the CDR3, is EPEVTQTPSHQVTQMGQEVILRCVPISNHLYFYWYRQILGQKVEFLVSFYNNEISEKSEIFDDQFSVERPDGSNFTLKIRSTKLEDSAMYFCASSEMRNINEQFFGPGTRLTVL.

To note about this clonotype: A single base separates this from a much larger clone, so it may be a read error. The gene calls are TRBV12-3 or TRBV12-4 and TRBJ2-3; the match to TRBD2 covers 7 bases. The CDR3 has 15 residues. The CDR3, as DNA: TGTGCCAGCAGTCGGGCTAGCGGCAGCACAGATATGCAGTATTTT. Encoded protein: CASSRASGSTDMQYF.

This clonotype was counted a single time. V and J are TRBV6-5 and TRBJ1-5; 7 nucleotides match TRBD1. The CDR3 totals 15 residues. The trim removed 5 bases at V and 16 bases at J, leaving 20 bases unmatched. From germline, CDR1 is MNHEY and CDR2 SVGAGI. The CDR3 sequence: CASSQGDSVNQHHHF. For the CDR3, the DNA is TGTGCCAGCAGTCAGGGGGACAGCGTCAATCAGCACCACCATTTT.

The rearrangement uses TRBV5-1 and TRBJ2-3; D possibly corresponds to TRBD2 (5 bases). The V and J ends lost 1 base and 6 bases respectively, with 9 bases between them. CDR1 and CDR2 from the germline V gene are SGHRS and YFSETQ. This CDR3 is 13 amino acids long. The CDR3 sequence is CASSLIPGDTQYF. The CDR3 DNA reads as TGCGCCAGCAGCTTGATCCCGGGGGATACGCAGTATTTT.

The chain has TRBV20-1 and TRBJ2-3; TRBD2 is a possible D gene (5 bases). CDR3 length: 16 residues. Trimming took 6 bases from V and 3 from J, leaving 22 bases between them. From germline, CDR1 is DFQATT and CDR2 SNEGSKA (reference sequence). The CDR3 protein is CSAPTGERAGTDTQYF. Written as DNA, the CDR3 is TGCAGTGCCCCAACTGGCGAGAGGGCCGGGACAGATACGCAGTATTTT.

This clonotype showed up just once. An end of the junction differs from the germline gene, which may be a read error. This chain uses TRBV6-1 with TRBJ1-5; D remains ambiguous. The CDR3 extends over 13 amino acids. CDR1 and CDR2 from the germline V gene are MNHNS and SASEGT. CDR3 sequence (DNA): TGTGCCAGCAGTGCGGAAGGGCATCAGCCCCAGCATTTC. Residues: CASSAEGHQPQHF.

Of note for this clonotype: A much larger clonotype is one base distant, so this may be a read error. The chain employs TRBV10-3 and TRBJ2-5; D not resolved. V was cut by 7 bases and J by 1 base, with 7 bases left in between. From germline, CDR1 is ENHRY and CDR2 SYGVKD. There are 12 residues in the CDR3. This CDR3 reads CAIIDPQETQYF. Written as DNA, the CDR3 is TGTGCCATCATTGATCCCCAAGAGACCCAGTACTTC.